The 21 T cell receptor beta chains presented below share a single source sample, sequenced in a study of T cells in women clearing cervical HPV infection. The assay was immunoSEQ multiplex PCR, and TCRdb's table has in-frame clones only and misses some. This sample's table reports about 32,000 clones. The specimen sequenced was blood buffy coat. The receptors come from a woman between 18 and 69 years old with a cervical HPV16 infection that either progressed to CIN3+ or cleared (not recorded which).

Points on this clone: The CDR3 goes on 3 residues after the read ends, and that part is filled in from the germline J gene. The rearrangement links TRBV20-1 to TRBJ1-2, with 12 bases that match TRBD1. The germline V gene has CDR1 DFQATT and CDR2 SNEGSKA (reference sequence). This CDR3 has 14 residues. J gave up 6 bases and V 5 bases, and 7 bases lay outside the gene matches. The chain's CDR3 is CSAELGQGANGYTF. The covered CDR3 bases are TGCAGTGCTGAGCTGGGACAGGGGGCAAATGGC.

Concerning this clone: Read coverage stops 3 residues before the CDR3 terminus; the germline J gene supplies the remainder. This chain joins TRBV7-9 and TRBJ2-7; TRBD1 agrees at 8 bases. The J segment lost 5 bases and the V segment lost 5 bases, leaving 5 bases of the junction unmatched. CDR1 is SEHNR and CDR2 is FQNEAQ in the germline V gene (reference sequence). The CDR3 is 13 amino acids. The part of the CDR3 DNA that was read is TGTGCCAGCAGCCCCGGGACAGGAGACGAG. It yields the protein CASSPGTGDE. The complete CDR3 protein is CASSPGTGDEQYF.

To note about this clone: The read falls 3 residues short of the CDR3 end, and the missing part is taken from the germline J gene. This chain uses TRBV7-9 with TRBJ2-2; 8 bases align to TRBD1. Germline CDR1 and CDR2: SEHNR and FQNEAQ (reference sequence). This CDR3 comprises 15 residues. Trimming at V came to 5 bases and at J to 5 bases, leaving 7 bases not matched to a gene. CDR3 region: CASSGWTGRTGELFF. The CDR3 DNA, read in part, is TGTGCCAGCAGCGGGTGGACAGGGCGAACCGGGGAG.

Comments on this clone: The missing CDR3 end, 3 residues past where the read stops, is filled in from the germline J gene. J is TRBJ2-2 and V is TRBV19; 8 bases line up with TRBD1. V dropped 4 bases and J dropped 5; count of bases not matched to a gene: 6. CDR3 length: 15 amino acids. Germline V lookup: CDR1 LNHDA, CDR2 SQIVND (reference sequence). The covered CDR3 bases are TGTGCCAGTAGTAGGACAGGGAGGTGGACCGGGGAG. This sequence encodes CASSRTGRWTGE. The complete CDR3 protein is CASSRTGRWTGELFF. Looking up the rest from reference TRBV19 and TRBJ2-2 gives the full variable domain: DGGITQSPKYLFRKEGQNVTLSCEQNLNHDAMYWYRQDPGQGLRLIYYSQIVNDFQKGDIAEGYSVSREKKESFPLTVTSAQKNPTAFYLCASSRTGRWTGELFFGEGSRLTVL.

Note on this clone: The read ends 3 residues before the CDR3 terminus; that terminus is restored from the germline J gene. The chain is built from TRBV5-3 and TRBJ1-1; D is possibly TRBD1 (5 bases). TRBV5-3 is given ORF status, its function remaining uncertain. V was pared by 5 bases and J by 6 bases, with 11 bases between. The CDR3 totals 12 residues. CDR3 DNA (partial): TGTGCCAGAAGAAGGGGCAAGGCTGAA. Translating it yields CARRRGKAE. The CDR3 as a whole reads CARRRGKAEAFF.

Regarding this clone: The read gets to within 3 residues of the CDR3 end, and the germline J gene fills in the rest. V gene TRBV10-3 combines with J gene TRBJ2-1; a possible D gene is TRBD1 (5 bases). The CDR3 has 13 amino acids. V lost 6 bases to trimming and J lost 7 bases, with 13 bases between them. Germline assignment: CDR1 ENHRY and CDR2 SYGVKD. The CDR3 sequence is CAISQTETNEQFF. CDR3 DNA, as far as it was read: TGTGCCATCAGCCAGACAGAAACGAATGAG.

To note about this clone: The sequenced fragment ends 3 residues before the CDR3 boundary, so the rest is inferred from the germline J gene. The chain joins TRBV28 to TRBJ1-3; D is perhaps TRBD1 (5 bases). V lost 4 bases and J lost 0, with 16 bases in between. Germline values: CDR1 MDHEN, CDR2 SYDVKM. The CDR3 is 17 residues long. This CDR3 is CASSSGGAGSSGNTIYF. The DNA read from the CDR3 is TGTGCCAGCAGTTCCGGCGGAGCAGGGTCCTCTGGAAACACC.

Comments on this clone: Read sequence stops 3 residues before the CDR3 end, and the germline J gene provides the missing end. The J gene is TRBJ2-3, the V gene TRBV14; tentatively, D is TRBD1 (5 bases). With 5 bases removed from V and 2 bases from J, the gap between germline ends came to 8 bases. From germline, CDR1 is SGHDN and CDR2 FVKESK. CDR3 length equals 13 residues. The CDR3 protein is CASSDRFTDTQYF. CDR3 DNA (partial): TGTGCCAGCAGCGACAGATTCACAGATACG. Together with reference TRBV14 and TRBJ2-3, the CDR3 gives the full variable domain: EAGVTQFPSHSVIEKGQTVTLRCDPISGHDNLYWYRRVMGKEIKFLLHFVKESKQDESGMPNNRFLAERTGGTYSTLKVQPAELEDSGVYFCASSDRFTDTQYFGPGTRLTVL.

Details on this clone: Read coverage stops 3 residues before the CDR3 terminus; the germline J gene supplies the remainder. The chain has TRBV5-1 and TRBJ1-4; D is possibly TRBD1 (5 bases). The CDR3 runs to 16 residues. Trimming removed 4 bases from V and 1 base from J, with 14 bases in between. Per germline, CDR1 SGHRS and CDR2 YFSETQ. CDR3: CASSPTAGITNEKLFF. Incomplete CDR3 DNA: TGCGCCAGCAGCCCTACTGCAGGGATAACTAATGAAAAA. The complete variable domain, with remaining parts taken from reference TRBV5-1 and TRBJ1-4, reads KAGVTQTPRYLIKTRGQQVTLSCSPISGHRSVSWYQQTPGQGLQFLFEYFSETQRNKGNFPGRFSGRQFSNSRSEMNVSTLELGDSALYLCASSPTAGITNEKLFFGSGTQLSVL.

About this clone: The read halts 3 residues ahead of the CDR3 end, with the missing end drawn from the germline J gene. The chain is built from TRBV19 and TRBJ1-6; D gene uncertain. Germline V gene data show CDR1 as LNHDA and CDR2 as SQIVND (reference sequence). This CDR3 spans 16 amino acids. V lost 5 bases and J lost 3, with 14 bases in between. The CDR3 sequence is CASSEPPVFYNSPLHF. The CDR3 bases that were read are TGTGCCAGTAGTGAGCCTCCGGTCTTCTATAATTCACCC.

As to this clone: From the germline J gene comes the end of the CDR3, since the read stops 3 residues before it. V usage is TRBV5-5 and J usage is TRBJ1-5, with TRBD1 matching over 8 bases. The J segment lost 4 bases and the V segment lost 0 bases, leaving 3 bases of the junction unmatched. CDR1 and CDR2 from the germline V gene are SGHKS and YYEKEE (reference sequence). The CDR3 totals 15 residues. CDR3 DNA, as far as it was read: TGTGCCAGCAGCTTGGAGTGGACAGGGAATCAGCCC. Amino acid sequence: CASSLEWTGNQP. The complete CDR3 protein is CASSLEWTGNQPQHF.

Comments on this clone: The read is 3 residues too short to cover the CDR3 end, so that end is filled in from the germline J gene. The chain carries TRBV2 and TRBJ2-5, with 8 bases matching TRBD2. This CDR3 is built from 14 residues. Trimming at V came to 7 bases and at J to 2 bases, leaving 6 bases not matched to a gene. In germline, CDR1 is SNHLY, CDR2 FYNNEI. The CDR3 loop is CASMRAGGQETQYF. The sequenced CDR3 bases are TGTGCCAGCATGCGGGCGGGGGGACAAGAGACC. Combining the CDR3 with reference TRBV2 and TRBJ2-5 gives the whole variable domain EPEVTQTPSHQVTQMGQEVILRCVPISNHLYFYWYRQILGQKVEFLVSFYNNEISEKSEIFDDQFSVERPDGSNFTLKIRSTKLEDSAMYFCASMRAGGQETQYFGPGTRLLVL.

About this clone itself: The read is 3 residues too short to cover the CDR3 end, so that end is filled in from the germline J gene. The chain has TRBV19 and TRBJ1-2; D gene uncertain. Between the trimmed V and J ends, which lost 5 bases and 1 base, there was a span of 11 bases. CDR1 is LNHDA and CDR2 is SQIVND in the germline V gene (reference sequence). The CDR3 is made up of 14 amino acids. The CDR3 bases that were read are TGTGCCAGTAGTCACACCGGGGTTAACTATGGC. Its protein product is CASSHTGVNYG. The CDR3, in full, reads CASSHTGVNYGYTF.

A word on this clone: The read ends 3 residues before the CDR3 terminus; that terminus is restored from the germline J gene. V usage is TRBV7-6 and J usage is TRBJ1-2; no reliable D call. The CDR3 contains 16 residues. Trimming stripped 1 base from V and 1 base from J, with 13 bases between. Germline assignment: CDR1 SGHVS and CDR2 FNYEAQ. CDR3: CASSLEGWRNNYGYTF. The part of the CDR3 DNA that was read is TGTGCCAGCAGCTTAGAAGGTTGGCGGAATAACTATGGC. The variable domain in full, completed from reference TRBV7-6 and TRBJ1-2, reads GAGVSQSPRYKVTKRGQDVALRCDPISGHVSLYWYRQALGQGPEFLTYFNYEAQQDKSGLPNDRFSAERPEGSISTLTIQRTEQRDSAMYRCASSLEGWRNNYGYTFGSGTRLTVV.

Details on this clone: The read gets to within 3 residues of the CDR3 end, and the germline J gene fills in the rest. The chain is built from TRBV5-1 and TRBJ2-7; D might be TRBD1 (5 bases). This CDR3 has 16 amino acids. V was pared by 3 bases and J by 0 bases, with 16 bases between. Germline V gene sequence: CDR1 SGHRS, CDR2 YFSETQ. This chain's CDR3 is CASSSRPPDTSYEQYF. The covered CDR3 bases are TGCGCCAGCAGCTCCCGTCCCCCGGACACCTCCTACGAG.

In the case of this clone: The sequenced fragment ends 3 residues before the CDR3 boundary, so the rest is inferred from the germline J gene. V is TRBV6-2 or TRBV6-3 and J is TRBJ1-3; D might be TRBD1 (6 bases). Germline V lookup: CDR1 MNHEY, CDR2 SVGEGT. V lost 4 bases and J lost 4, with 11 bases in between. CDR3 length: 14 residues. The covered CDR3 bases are TGTGCCAGCAGTTCGGCAGGGGACGGAAACACC. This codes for CASSSAGDGNT. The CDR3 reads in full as CASSSAGDGNTIYF.

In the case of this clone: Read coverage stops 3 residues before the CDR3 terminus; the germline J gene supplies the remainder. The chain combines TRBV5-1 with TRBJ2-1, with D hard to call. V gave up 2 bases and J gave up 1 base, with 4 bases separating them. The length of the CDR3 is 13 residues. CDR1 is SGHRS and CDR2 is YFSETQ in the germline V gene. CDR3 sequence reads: CASSFRSYNEQFF. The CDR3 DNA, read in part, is TGCGCCAGCAGCTTTAGATCCTACAATGAG.

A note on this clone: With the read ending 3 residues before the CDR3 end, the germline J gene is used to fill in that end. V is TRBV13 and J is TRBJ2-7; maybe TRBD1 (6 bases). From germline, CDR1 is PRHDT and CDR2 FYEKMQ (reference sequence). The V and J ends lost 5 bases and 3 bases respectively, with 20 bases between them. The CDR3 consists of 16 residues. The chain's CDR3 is CASSPPRQDRYYEQYF. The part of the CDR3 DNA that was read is TGTGCCAGCAGCCCGCCCAGACAGGACCGCTACTACGAG.

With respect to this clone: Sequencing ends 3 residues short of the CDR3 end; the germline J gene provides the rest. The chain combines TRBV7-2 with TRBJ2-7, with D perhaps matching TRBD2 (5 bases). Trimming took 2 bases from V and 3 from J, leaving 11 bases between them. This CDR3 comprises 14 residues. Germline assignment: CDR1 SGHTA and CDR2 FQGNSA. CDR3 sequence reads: CASSLPGSHYEQYF. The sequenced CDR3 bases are TGTGCCAGCAGCTTACCGGGGAGTCACTACGAG.

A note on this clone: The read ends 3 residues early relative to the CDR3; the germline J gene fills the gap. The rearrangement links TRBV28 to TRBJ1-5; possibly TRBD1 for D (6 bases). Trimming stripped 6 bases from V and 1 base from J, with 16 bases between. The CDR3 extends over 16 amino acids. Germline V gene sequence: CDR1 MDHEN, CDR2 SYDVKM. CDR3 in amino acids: CASSLEGGESNQPQHF. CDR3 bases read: TGTGCCAGCAGCCTCGAGGGGGGGGAAAGCAATCAGCCC.

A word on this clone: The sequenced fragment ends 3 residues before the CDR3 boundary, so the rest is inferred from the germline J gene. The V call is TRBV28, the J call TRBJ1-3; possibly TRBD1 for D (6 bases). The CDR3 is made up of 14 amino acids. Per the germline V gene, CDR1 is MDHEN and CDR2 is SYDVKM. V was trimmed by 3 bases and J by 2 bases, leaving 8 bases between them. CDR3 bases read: TGTGCCAGCAGTTTTGGGGGCACTGGAAACACC. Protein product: CASSFGGTGNT. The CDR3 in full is CASSFGGTGNTIYF. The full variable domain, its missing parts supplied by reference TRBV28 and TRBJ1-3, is DVKVTQSSRYLVKRTGEKVFLECVQDMDHENMFWYRQDPGLGLRLIYFSYDVKMKEKGDIPEGYSVSREKKERFSLILESASTNQTSMYLCASSFGGTGNTIYFGEGSWLTVV.